Following are 5 T cell receptor beta chains from one sample sequenced in a study of CD8 T cells in Susac syndrome. The RNA, about 0.45 to 1 ug, was put through reverse transcription using random hexamers. TCRdb reprocessed the immunoSEQ multiplex PCR reads with MiXCR, giving one entry per CDR3 protein. The sample carries under 200,000 distinct CDR3 sequences, 90% to 95% recorded once. The specimen sequenced was CD4+ T cells from PBMCs. The receptors stem from a human donor in good health.

The V call is TRBV6-6, the J call TRBJ2-5, with TRBD2 matching over 11 bases. This CDR3 has 15 amino acids. Trimming took 7 bases from V and 3 from J; bases not matched to a gene: 7. The V gene's germline CDR1 is MNHNY and CDR2 SVGAGI (reference sequence). The CDR3, as DNA: TGTGCCAGCAACCTTCTGGGACTAGCGGAAGAGACCCAGTACTTC. Translation gives CASNLLGLAEETQYF.

J is TRBJ1-2 and V is TRBV20-1; 7 nucleotides line up with TRBD1. Per the germline V gene, CDR1 is DFQATT and CDR2 is SNEGSKA (reference sequence). The CDR3 is 11 residues long. V lost 8 bases and J lost 8; bases outside the gene matches: 8. The CDR3 spells CSLGQGEGYTF. CDR3 nucleotide sequence: TGCAGTCTGGGGCAGGGGGAGGGCTACACCTTC.

In DNA form, the CDR3 reads TGCAGTGCGCAGCGGGTTACGAACTACAATGAGCAGTTCTTC. Translating it yields CSAQRVTNYNEQFF. The V and J genes are TRBV20-1 and TRBJ2-1; the D gene is possibly TRBD2 (6 bases). Germline-derived CDR1 and CDR2 are DFQATT and SNEGSKA (reference sequence). The V end lost 6 bases, the J end lost 3 bases, and 15 bases lay between the germline ends. CDR3 length equals 14 residues.

The gene calls are TRBV6-5 and TRBJ1-1; 12 bases match TRBD1. The CDR3 totals 12 residues. Germline V lookup: CDR1 MNHEY, CDR2 SVGAGI. The trim removed 6 bases at V and 11 bases at J, leaving 4 bases unmatched. The CDR3 is CASRRGQGAAFF. In nucleotides, the CDR3 is TGTGCCAGCAGGAGGGGACAGGGGGCGGCTTTCTTT.

The V call is TRBV3-1, the J call TRBJ1-1; 9 nucleotides match TRBD1. V shed 5 bases, J shed 3 bases, and the junction held 4 bases outside the gene matches. CDR3 length: 14 residues. Germline CDR1 LGHDT, CDR2 YNNKEL (reference sequence). CDR3 region: CASSWRDRDTEAFF. DNA of the CDR3: TGTGCCAGCAGCTGGCGGGACAGGGACACTGAAGCTTTCTTT.